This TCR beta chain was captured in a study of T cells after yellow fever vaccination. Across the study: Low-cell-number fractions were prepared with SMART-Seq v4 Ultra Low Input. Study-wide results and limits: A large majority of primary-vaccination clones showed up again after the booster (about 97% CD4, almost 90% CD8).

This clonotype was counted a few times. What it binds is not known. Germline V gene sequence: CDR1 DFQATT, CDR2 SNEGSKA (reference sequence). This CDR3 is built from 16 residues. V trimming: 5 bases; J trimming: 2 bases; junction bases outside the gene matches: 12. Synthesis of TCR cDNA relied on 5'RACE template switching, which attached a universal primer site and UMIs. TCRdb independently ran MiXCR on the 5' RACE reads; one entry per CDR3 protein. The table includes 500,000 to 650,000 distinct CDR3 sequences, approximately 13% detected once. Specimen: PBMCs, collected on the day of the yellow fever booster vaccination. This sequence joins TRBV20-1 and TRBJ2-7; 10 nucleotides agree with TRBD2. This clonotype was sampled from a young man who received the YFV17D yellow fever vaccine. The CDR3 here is CSASRGLAEGAYEQYF. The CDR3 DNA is TGCAGTGCTTCCCGCGGACTAGCGGAGGGGGCCTACGAGCAGTACTTC.